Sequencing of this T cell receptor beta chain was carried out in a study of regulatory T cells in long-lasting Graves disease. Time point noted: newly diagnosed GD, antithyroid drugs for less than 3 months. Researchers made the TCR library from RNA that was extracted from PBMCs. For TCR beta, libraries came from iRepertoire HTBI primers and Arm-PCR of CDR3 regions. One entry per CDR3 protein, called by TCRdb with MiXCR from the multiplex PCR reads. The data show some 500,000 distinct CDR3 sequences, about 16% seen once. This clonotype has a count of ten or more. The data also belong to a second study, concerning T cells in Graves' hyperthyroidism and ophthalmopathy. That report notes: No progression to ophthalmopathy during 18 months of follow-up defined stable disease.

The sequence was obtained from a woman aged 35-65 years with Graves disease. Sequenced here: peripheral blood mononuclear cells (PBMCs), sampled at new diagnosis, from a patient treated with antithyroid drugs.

The CDR3 is CATSDLRTGRGYTF. In DNA, the CDR3 is TGTGCCACCAGTGACCTACGGACAGGGAGAGGCTACACCTTC. V gene TRBV24-1 combines with J gene TRBJ1-2; 8 bases are shared with TRBD1. V was clipped by 4 bases and J by 8 bases; unmatched bases: 8. The CDR3 is made up of 14 amino acids. CDR1 and CDR2 from the germline V gene are KGHDR and SFDVKD.